This entry describes one T cell receptor beta chain. TCRdb keeps only in-frame clones here, not all; method: immunoSEQ multiplex PCR. The sample has under 75,000 clones, over 75% seen once. This sample stems from a study of control samples from healthy donors and cancer patients. Germline CDR1 SQVTM, CDR2 ANQGSEA. Deletions cut 3 bases from V and 3 bases from J, with 8 bases between. The CDR3 runs 12 residues. This rearrangement joins TRBV29-1 to TRBJ1-2; the D is unclear. Sequencing input: PBMCs. The sequence was obtained from a woman aged 50 to 65 with colorectal cancer. CDR3: CSVEDPDYGYTF. CDR3 DNA: TGCAGCGTTGAGGACCCGGACTATGGCTACACCTTC. Filled out from reference TRBV29-1 and TRBJ1-2, the complete variable domain reads SAVISQKPSRDICQRGTSLTIQCQVDSQVTMMFWYRQQPGQSLTLIATANQGSEATYESGFVIDKFPISRPNLTFSTLTVSNMSPEDSSIYLCSVEDPDYGYTFGSGTRLTVV.